Below, 17 T cell receptor beta chains from the same sample are listed, as sequenced in a study of cytomegalovirus exposure and HLA in healthy donors. Amplification used 60 Vbeta primers and 13 Jbeta primers. Sequenced by immunoSEQ multiplex PCR; TCRdb stores in-frame clones only, minus some. There are about 160,000 clones in the sample; approximately 79% occur only once, and around 7% lies in the top ten. Sequenced sample: PBMCs. The source is a middle-aged man in good health and CMV-seropositive.

The chain links TRBV7-8 to TRBJ2-2; D is unresolved. V lost 1 base, J lost 8 bases, and 8 bases lay in between. Germline CDR1 SGHVS, CDR2 FQNEAQ. This CDR3 contains 13 residues. CDR3 sequence: CASSLVPVGELFF. The CDR3 region has the DNA TGTGCCAGCAGCTTAGTTCCCGTAGGGGAGCTGTTTTTT.

Only one count was recorded for this clone. This chain joins TRBV7-8 and TRBJ1-2; D may be TRBD1 (5 bases). This CDR3 contains 19 residues. V lost 5 bases to trimming and J lost 1 base, with 26 bases between them. The germline V gene encodes CDR1 SGHVS and CDR2 FQNEAQ. The CDR3 loop reads CASSPIRIISSGLNYGYTF. CDR3 nucleotide sequence: TGTGCCAGCAGCCCCATTCGAATCATTTCGTCAGGGCTTAACTATGGCTACACCTTC.

This clone was recorded a few times. The V and J genes are TRBV5-1 and TRBJ2-1; 14 nucleotides line up with TRBD2. Germline lookup yields CDR1 SGHRS and CDR2 YFSETQ. The CDR3 length is 18 residues. The J segment lost 4 bases and the V segment lost 0 bases, leaving 6 bases of the junction unmatched. The CDR3 spells CASSLGLAGGLMYNEQFF. CDR3 nucleotide sequence: TGCGCCAGCAGCTTGGGACTAGCGGGGGGGCTTATGTACAATGAGCAGTTCTTC.

The chain combines TRBV7-9 with TRBJ2-3, with 14 bases identical to TRBD2. From germline, CDR1 is SEHNR and CDR2 FQNEAQ (reference sequence). V gave up 5 bases and J gave up 4 bases; unmatched junction bases: 5. The CDR3 runs to 16 residues. CDR3 protein: CASSPTSGGGADTQYF. CDR3 nucleotides: TGTGCCAGCAGCCCGACTAGCGGGGGGGGAGCAGATACGCAGTATTTT. Supplemented by reference TRBV7-9 and TRBJ2-3, the full variable domain reads DTGVSQNPRHKITKRGQNVTFRCDPISEHNRLYWYRQTLGQGPEFLTYFQNEAQLEKSRLLSDRFSAERPKGSFSTLEIQRTEQGDSAMYLCASSPTSGGGADTQYFGPGTRLTVL.

The J gene is TRBJ2-3, the V gene TRBV5-6; 7 nucleotides align to TRBD1. Germline V gene sequence: CDR1 SGHDT, CDR2 YYEEEE. After removal of 3 bases from V and 1 base from J, the junction contained 2 bases not matched to a gene. CDR3 length: 14 amino acids. DNA of the CDR3: TGTGCCAGCAGCTCCGGACAGGGCACAGATACGCAGTATTTT. Its translation: CASSSGQGTDTQYF.

CDR3 protein: CASSGTVPKGYGYTF. CDR3 bases: TGTGCCAGTAGCGGGACAGTTCCTAAGGGCTATGGCTACACCTTC. The rearrangement uses TRBV19 and TRBJ1-2, with 7 bases identical to TRBD1. Germline V gene sequence: CDR1 LNHDA, CDR2 SQIVND (reference sequence). CDR3 size: 15 residues. After removal of 6 bases from V and 4 bases from J, the junction contained 11 bases not matched to a gene.

This clone came up once. The chain joins TRBV11-3 to TRBJ2-1; TRBD2 matches at 16 bases. Germline loops: CDR1 SGHNT, CDR2 YENEEA. The CDR3 totals 15 residues. Losses at the gene ends were 1 base for V and 12 bases for J; bases not matched to a gene: 3. The CDR3 sequence is CASSLGGLAGGSQFF. CDR3 bases: TGTGCCAGCAGCTTAGGGGGACTAGCGGGGGGGTCGCAGTTCTTC.

This chain links TRBV10-3 with TRBJ2-1; D gene unclear. Trimming removed 3 bases at V and 7 bases at J, with 10 bases between. Germline V gene lookup returns CDR1 ENHRY and CDR2 SYGVKD. This CDR3 spans 13 amino acids. The CDR3 nucleotides are TGTGCCATCAGTGACCCCAGTGTGAATGAGCAGTTCTTC. Translated, it gives CAISDPSVNEQFF.

This clone was counted once. The chain has TRBV13 and TRBJ2-5, with D tentatively TRBD1 (6 bases). Between the trimmed V and J ends, which lost 2 bases and 4 bases, there was a span of 14 bases. Looked up from germline, CDR1 is PRHDT and CDR2 is FYEKMQ (reference sequence). This CDR3 is 15 amino acids long. The CDR3 sequence: CASSLRIQGGETQYF. CDR3 nucleotides: TGTGCCAGCAGCTTACGGATACAGGGTGGAGAGACCCAGTACTTC.

V is TRBV4-3 and J is TRBJ1-1, with a tentative D call TRBD1 (6 bases). Germline loops: CDR1 LGHNA, CDR2 YSLEER. The CDR3 runs to 15 residues. V shed 3 bases and J shed 3 bases, with 14 bases lying between them. Here the CDR3 DNA reads TGCGCCAGCAGCCAGTACACAGGGTTCGACACTGAAGCTTTCTTT. This codes for CASSQYTGFDTEAFF.

The genes are TRBV5-4 and TRBJ1-3; D gene unclear. Trimming removed 0 bases at V and 1 base at J, with 8 bases between. Per the germline V gene, CDR1 is SGHNT and CDR2 is YYREEE (reference sequence). The CDR3 extends over 15 amino acids. As DNA, the CDR3 is TGTGCCAGCAGCTTGGACAGATATTCTGGAAACACCATATATTTT. Protein: CASSLDRYSGNTIYF.

The genes are TRBV6-1 and TRBJ2-1; 11 positions agree with TRBD2. The V segment lost 2 bases and the J segment 5 bases; nucleotides outside the gene matches: 14. In germline, CDR1 is MNHNS, CDR2 SASEGT. The CDR3 consists of 19 residues. The CDR3 region has the DNA TGTGCCAGCAGTGAACACCTAGCGGGGGGCGGAAGGTGGAACAATGAGCAGTTCTTC. This translates into CASSEHLAGGGRWNNEQFF.

The chain is built from TRBV5-1 and TRBJ1-4; 8 nucleotides align to TRBD1. CDR3 length: 13 residues. V was pared by 4 bases and J by 8 bases, with 4 bases of the junction left unmatched. Per the germline V gene, CDR1 is SGHRS and CDR2 is YFSETQ. In DNA form, the CDR3 reads TGCGCCAGCAGCGCACAGGGGGTAGAAAAACTGTTTTTT. The encoded protein is CASSAQGVEKLFF.

This clone has only one observation. This chain uses TRBV11-2 with TRBJ1-1, with D uncertain. CDR1 SGHAT and CDR2 FQNNGV come from the germline V gene. V lost 5 bases, J lost 1 base, and 14 bases lay in between. The CDR3 has 15 residues. This CDR3 reads CASSPSTLSNTEAFF. CDR3 DNA sequence: TGTGCCAGCAGCCCTAGCACCCTATCGAACACTGAAGCTTTCTTT.

The chain carries TRBV7-9 and TRBJ2-5, with 8 bases identical to TRBD2. The DNA end is more similar to TRBJ2-7, so the J call may be wrong. Germline-derived CDR1 and CDR2 are SEHNR and FQNEAQ (reference sequence). The CDR3 extends over 14 amino acids. The CDR3 nucleotides are TGTGCCAGCAGCTTCGAAGCGGGGGCCTACGAGCAGTACTTC. Residues: CASSFEAGAYEQYF.

The rearrangement links TRBV6-5 to TRBJ2-5, with D maybe TRBD1 (6 bases). The V and J ends lost 0 bases and 5 bases respectively, with 13 bases between them. From germline, CDR1 is MNHEY and CDR2 SVGAGI. The CDR3 has 15 amino acids. In DNA form, the CDR3 reads TGTGCCAGCAGTTACTCGAGGGGGATGGGGGAGACCCAGTACTTC. Translating it yields CASSYSRGMGETQYF.

In its sample, this clone was seen a few times. The chain carries TRBV27 and TRBJ2-2; tentative D call: TRBD1 (6 bases). Germline-derived CDR1 and CDR2 are MNHEY and SMNVEV (reference sequence). Between the trimmed V and J ends, which lost 5 bases and 3 bases, there was a span of 10 bases. CDR3 length: 14 amino acids. CDR3 sequence reads: CASSPGHYTGELFF. The CDR3 DNA reads as TGTGCCAGCAGTCCGGGACACTACACCGGGGAGCTGTTTTTT.